The entry below describes one T cell receptor (beta chain). Sorted subsets were amplified in replicate PCRs using about 210 ng DNA, approximately 30,000 T cell genomes. TCRdb's table, derived via immunoSEQ multiplex PCR, lists solely in-frame clones and lacks some. The table records about 340,000 clones, 73% of them present only once. V lost 1 base and J 4 bases, leaving 12 bases between the germline ends. The length of the CDR3 is 14 residues. Germline loops: CDR1 SGDLS, CDR2 YYNGEE. The data stem from a study of shared clonotypes between healthy human individuals. The chain employs TRBV9 and TRBJ2-7, with D possibly matching TRBD1 (5 bases). The sequence came from a man aged 25-40 years in good health. The sample consisted of memory CD4+ T cells sorted from blood. Subset defined: CD45RA-negative fraction. The CDR3 sequence: CASSVRAGRYEQYF. The CDR3 DNA follows: TGTGCCAGCAGCGTAAGGGCAGGGCGGTACGAGCAGTACTTC.